A single sample gave rise to the 22 T cell receptor beta chains below, sequenced in a study of shared clonotypes between healthy human individuals. Cells designated naive CD8 were CD45RO-negative and were positively selected for CCR7, with terminally differentiated effector memory CD45RA+ cells excluded. Sequencing used immunoSEQ multiplex PCR; TCRdb keeps in-frame clones, though not all of them. The data contain around 1.9 million clones, approximately 92% of them singletons. Specimen: naive CD8+ T cells from PBMCs. These receptors originate from a man between 18 and 35 years old in good health. Some clones in this sample may be carry-over from other donors' samples.

The gene calls are TRBV11-2 and TRBJ1-2, with TRBD1 matching over 9 bases. From germline, CDR1 is SGHAT and CDR2 FQNNGV. The CDR3 contains 14 residues. V shed 1 base and J 8 bases; nucleotides not matched to a gene: 5. The CDR3 nucleotides read TGTGCCAGCAGCTTAGGTGGGACAGGGACGGGCTACACCTTC. It yields the protein CASSLGGTGTGYTF.

The genes are TRBV5-1 and TRBJ2-7; perhaps TRBD1 as D (5 bases). This CDR3 is 11 amino acids long. The germline CDR1 and CDR2 sequences are SGHRS and YFSETQ. The V end was cut by 3 bases, the J end by 7 bases, with 8 bases between. The CDR3: CASSYQGEQYF. The DNA of the CDR3 is TGCGCCAGCAGCTACCAGGGAGAGCAGTACTTC.

V usage is TRBV5-4 and J usage is TRBJ2-3, with TRBD2 matching 10 bases. V was pared by 4 bases and J by 5 bases, with 13 bases of the junction left unmatched. Per the germline V gene, CDR1 is SGHNT and CDR2 is YYREEE (reference sequence). This CDR3 contains 17 residues. The CDR3: CASSDTDSGRFGDTQYF. CDR3 DNA sequence: TGTGCCAGCAGCGACACGGATAGCGGGAGGTTTGGAGATACGCAGTATTTT.

The CDR3, as DNA: TGTGCCATCAGTCCCTCCGGGGCAAGTTCCATCACAGATACGCAGTATTTT. This sequence encodes CAISPSGASSITDTQYF. The rearrangement joins TRBV10-3 to TRBJ2-3; either TRBD1 or TRBD2 may supply D (5 bases each). The V gene lost 5 bases and the J gene lost 2 bases, with 20 bases spanning the gap. Germline assignment: CDR1 ENHRY and CDR2 SYGVKD. The CDR3 is 17 amino acids.

This clone was recorded a few times. The V call is TRBV30, the J call TRBJ1-1; D is perhaps TRBD1 (6 bases). Germline V CDR1 and CDR2: GTSNPN, SVGIG (reference sequence). V lost 5 bases to trimming and J lost 0 bases, with 13 bases between them. CDR3 size: 14 residues. CDR3 nucleotide sequence: TGTGCCTGGGACGCAGAGGGGGTGAACACTGAAGCTTTCTTT. This gives the protein CAWDAEGVNTEAFF.

The chain uses TRBV19 and TRBJ1-1; TRBD1 aligns across 8 bases. CDR3 length: 14 residues. V dropped 3 bases and J dropped 8; count of bases not matched to a gene: 8. CDR1 LNHDA and CDR2 SQIVND come from the germline V gene (reference sequence). The CDR3 region has the DNA TGTGCCAGTAGTATCTCCGGGACAGGTAACGAAGCTTTCTTT. Its protein is CASSISGTGNEAFF.

V and J are TRBV28 and TRBJ2-1, with a weak D call TRBD2 (5 bases). V lost 2 bases to trimming and J lost 8 bases, with 13 bases between them. The CDR3 covers 14 residues. Germline V gene sequence: CDR1 MDHEN, CDR2 SYDVKM. The CDR3 sequence: CASSLTPLGDEQFF. CDR3 sequence (DNA): TGTGCCAGCAGTTTAACGCCCTTGGGAGATGAGCAGTTCTTC. The whole variable domain, remainder taken from reference TRBV28 and TRBJ2-1, is DVKVTQSSRYLVKRTGEKVFLECVQDMDHENMFWYRQDPGLGLRLIYFSYDVKMKEKGDIPEGYSVSREKKERFSLILESASTNQTSMYLCASSLTPLGDEQFFGPGTRLTVL.

On this clone itself: This same CDR3 is encoded by further DNA sequences in the sample. V gene TRBV19 combines with J gene TRBJ2-2, with D possibly called TRBD1 or TRBD2 (5 bases each). V gave up 7 bases and J gave up 1 base, with 16 bases separating them. Germline V gene lookup returns CDR1 LNHDA and CDR2 SQIVND (reference sequence). The CDR3 is 16 residues long. The CDR3 spells CASNPPGRGNTGELFF. The CDR3 DNA sequence: TGTGCCAGTAATCCCCCGGGACGTGGGAACACCGGGGAGCTGTTTTTT.

As for this clone: Within the sample, other DNA sequences also encode this same CDR3. This sequence joins TRBV7-9 and TRBJ2-1, with D uncertain. Germline V gives CDR1 SEHNR, CDR2 FQNEAQ (reference sequence). Trimming took off 5 bases at V and 8 bases at J, with 10 bases between the two ends. CDR3 length: 12 amino acids. CDR3 protein: CASSPGADEQFF. CDR3 coding DNA: TGTGCCAGCAGCCCAGGTGCCGATGAGCAGTTCTTC.

This clone was counted between two and nine times. The gene calls are TRBV2 and TRBJ1-5; TRBD1 matches at 7 bases. The germline gives CDR1 SNHLY, CDR2 FYNNEI. The CDR3 has 14 residues. The trim removed 6 bases at V and 10 bases at J, leaving 12 bases unmatched. The CDR3 spells CASSGQEDILPQHF. The CDR3 DNA reads TGTGCCAGCAGCGGACAGGAGGATATTCTACCCCAGCATTTT.

The chain employs TRBV28 and TRBJ1-2, with D hard to call. Per germline, CDR1 MDHEN and CDR2 SYDVKM. The CDR3 runs to 8 residues. The CDR3 here is CDPGGYTF. CDR3 coding DNA: TGTGACCCGGGGGGCTACACCTTC.

As concerns this clone: The sample holds other DNA sequences that translate to the same CDR3. The rearrangement uses TRBV27 and TRBJ2-3; no reliable D call. Germline assignment: CDR1 MNHEY and CDR2 SMNVEV (reference sequence). Between the trimmed V and J ends, which lost 3 bases and 4 bases, there was a span of 5 bases. CDR3 length equals 12 residues. The CDR3 DNA follows: TGTGCCAGCAGTTTGAACGCAGATACGCAGTATTTT. It yields the protein CASSLNADTQYF.

The chain recombines TRBV27 with TRBJ2-5, with D perhaps being TRBD1 or TRBD2 (5 bases each). The CDR3 length is 14 residues. V was pared by 5 bases and J by 5 bases, with 15 bases between. Looked up from germline, CDR1 is MNHEY and CDR2 is SMNVEV (reference sequence). CDR3 sequence: CASSVGTAQETQYF. The DNA of the CDR3 is TGTGCCAGCAGTGTCGGGACGGCGCAGGAGACCCAGTACTTC.

The chain links TRBV7-9 to TRBJ1-1; 7 nucleotides align to TRBD1. Germline V gene lookup returns CDR1 SEHNR and CDR2 FQNEAQ (reference sequence). J gave up 6 bases and V 4 bases, and 8 bases lay outside the gene matches. The CDR3 is made up of 14 amino acids. The CDR3 protein is CASSSGRGQAEAFF. CDR3 DNA: TGTGCCAGCAGCTCTGGGAGGGGGCAGGCTGAAGCTTTCTTT. Full variable domain (rest looked up from reference TRBV7-9 and TRBJ1-1): DTGVSQNPRHKITKRGQNVTFRCDPISEHNRLYWYRQTLGQGPEFLTYFQNEAQLEKSRLLSDRFSAERPKGSFSTLEIQRTEQGDSAMYLCASSSGRGQAEAFFGQGTRLTVV.

The V and J genes are TRBV7-9 and TRBJ1-1; D is undetermined. Germline assignment: CDR1 SEHNR and CDR2 FQNEAQ (reference sequence). The CDR3 totals 15 residues. Trimming cost V 1 base and J 4 bases, with 13 bases left between them. The CDR3 reads CASSLGRPGPTEAFF. The CDR3 DNA sequence: TGTGCCAGCAGCTTAGGACGTCCAGGCCCCACTGAAGCTTTCTTT.

The chain couples TRBV7-9 to TRBJ2-3; 10 bases are a match to TRBD2. V was pared by 5 bases and J by 3 bases, with 2 bases of the junction left unmatched. This CDR3 comprises 14 residues. Germline V gene sequence: CDR1 SEHNR, CDR2 FQNEAQ (reference sequence). The CDR3 DNA is TGTGCCAGCAGCGCTAGCGGGAGAACAGATACGCAGTATTTT. It specifies CASSASGRTDTQYF. The full variable domain, its missing parts supplied by reference TRBV7-9 and TRBJ2-3, is DTGVSQNPRHKITKRGQNVTFRCDPISEHNRLYWYRQTLGQGPEFLTYFQNEAQLEKSRLLSDRFSAERPKGSFSTLEIQRTEQGDSAMYLCASSASGRTDTQYFGPGTRLTVL.

This clone has only a few counts. The genes are TRBV7-2 and TRBJ1-4; the match to TRBD1 covers 11 bases. The trim removed 6 bases at V and 8 bases at J, leaving 5 bases unmatched. Germline V lookup: CDR1 SGHTA, CDR2 FQGNSA. This CDR3 is 14 amino acids long. In DNA, the CDR3 is TGTGCCAGCAGGTCACGGACAGGGGGCGAAAAACTGTTTTTT. Translated, it gives CASRSRTGGEKLFF.

The chain combines TRBV7-9 with TRBJ1-2, with no clear D. The germline V gene has CDR1 SEHNR and CDR2 FQNEAQ (reference sequence). The CDR3 contains 12 residues. The V end was cut by 5 bases, the J end by 4 bases, with 8 bases between. In DNA form, the CDR3 reads TGTGCCAGCAGCCCTTATATCTATGGCTACACCTTC. Its protein product is CASSPYIYGYTF.

This chain links TRBV4-1 with TRBJ1-1; 7 bases are a match to TRBD1. The CDR3 is made up of 14 amino acids. Germline lookup yields CDR1 MGHRA and CDR2 YSYEKL. V was clipped by 1 base and J by 7 bases; unmatched bases: 6. CDR3 nucleotide sequence: TGCGCCAGCAGCCAAGTAAGGGGGCAAGGTGAAGCTTTCTTT. It codes for CASSQVRGQGEAFF.

The chain joins TRBV7-8 to TRBJ2-3; 14 nucleotides align to TRBD2. Germline CDR1 and CDR2: SGHVS and FQNEAQ. The length of the CDR3 is 17 residues. The V segment lost 4 bases and the J segment 2 bases; nucleotides outside the gene matches: 5. The CDR3 reads CASSWRLAGGHTDTQYF. CDR3 sequence (DNA): TGTGCCAGCAGCTGGCGACTAGCGGGAGGGCACACAGATACGCAGTATTTT.

This clone was seen only once. The genes are TRBV10-3 and TRBJ2-3; weak D call: TRBD1 (6 bases). The CDR3 is 16 residues long. Trimming removed 0 bases from V and 2 bases from J, with 12 bases in between. Germline V gene sequence: CDR1 ENHRY, CDR2 SYGVKD. The CDR3 here is CAISESRGLTTDTQYF. The CDR3 nucleotides are TGTGCCATCAGTGAGTCGAGGGGGTTGACCACAGATACGCAGTATTTT.

This clone showed up just once. The sample carries other DNA sequences with the same CDR3. The J gene is TRBJ2-7, the V gene TRBV27, with TRBD2 matching 8 bases. V lost 3 bases and J lost 2; bases outside the gene matches: 3. The CDR3 has 14 residues. CDR1 and CDR2 from the germline V gene are MNHEY and SMNVEV (reference sequence). The CDR3 DNA reads as TGTGCCAGCAGTTTGGGAGCGGGAGCCTACGAGCAGTACTTC. The encoded protein is CASSLGAGAYEQYF.